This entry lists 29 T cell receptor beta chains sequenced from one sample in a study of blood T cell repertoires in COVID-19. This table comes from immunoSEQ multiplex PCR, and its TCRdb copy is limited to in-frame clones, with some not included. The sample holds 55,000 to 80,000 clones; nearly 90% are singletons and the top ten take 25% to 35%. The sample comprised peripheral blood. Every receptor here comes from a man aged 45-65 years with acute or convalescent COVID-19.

The CDR3 is CASSYWTENTEAFF. In nucleotides, the CDR3 is TGTGCCAGCAGTTACTGGACAGAAAACACTGAAGCTTTCTTT. The rearrangement joins TRBV6-2 or TRBV6-3 to TRBJ1-1; a possible D gene is TRBD1 (6 bases). V lost 1 base, J lost 2 bases, and 8 bases lay in between. Germline lookup yields CDR1 MNHEY and CDR2 SVGEGT. This CDR3 spans 14 amino acids.

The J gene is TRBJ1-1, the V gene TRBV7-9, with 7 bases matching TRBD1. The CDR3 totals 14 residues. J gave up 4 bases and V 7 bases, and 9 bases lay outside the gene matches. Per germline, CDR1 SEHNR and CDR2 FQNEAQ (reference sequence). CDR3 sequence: CASTLSTGSTEAFF. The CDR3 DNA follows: TGTGCCAGCACCCTTTCGACAGGGAGCACTGAAGCTTTCTTT.

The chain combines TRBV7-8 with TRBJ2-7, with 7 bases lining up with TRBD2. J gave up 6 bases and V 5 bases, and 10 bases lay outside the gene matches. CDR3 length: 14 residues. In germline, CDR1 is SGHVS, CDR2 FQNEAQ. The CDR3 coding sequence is TGTGCCAGCAGCCCTCCCTCCCAGCGGGGCGAGCAGTACTTC. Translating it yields CASSPPSQRGEQYF.

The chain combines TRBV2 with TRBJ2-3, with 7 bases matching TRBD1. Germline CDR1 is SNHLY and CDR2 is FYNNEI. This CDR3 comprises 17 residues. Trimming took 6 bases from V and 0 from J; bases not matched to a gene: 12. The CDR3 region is CASSPNLSGQSTDTQYF. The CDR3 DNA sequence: TGTGCCAGCAGCCCTAACCTTTCGGGACAGAGCACAGATACGCAGTATTTT. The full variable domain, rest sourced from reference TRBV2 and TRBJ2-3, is EPEVTQTPSHQVTQMGQEVILRCVPISNHLYFYWYRQILGQKVEFLVSFYNNEISEKSEIFDDQFSVERPDGSNFTLKIRSTKLEDSAMYFCASSPNLSGQSTDTQYFGPGTRLTVL.

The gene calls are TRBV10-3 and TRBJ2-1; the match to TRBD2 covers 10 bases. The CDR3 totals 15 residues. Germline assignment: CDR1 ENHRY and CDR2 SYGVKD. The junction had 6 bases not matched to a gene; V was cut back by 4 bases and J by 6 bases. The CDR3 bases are TGTGCCATCAGTGGAGTTAGCGGGGGGTCCAATGAGCAGTTCTTC. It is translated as CAISGVSGGSNEQFF.

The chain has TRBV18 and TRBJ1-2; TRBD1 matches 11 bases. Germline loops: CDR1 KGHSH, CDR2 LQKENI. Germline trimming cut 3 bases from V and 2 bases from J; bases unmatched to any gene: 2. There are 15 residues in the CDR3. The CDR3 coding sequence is TGTGCCAGCTCACCCCGGGACAGGGGGAACTATGGCTACACCTTC. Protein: CASSPRDRGNYGYTF.

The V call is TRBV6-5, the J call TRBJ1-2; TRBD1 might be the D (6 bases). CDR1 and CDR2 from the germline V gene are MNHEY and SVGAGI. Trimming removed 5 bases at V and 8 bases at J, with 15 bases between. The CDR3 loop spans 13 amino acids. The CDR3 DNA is TGTGCCAGCAGTCTCCACAGGGATTCGGGCTACACCTTC. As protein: CASSLHRDSGYTF.

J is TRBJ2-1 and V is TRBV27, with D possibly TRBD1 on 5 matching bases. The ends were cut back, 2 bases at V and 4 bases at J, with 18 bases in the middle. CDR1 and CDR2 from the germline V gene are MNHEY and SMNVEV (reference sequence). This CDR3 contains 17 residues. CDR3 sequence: CASSLRPQGRVYNEQFF. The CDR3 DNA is TGTGCCAGCAGTTTAAGGCCCCAGGGAAGGGTTTACAATGAGCAGTTCTTC.

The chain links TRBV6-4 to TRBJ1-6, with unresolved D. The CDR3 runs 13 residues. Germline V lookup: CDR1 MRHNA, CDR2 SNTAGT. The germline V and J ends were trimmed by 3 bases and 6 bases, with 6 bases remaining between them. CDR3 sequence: CASSESRNSPLHF. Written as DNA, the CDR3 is TGTGCCAGCAGTGAATCCCGTAATTCACCCCTCCACTTT.

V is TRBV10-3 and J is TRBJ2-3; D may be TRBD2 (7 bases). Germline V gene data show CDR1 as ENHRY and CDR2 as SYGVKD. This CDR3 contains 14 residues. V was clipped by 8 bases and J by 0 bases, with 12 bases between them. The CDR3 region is CAIRGDTSTDTQYF. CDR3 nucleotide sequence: TGTGCCATCCGGGGGGACACTAGCACAGATACGCAGTATTTT.

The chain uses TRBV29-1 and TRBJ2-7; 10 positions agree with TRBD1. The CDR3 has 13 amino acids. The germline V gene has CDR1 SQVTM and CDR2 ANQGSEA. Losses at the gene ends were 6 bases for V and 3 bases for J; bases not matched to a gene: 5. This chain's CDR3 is CSVTRTGGYEQYF. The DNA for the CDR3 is TGCAGCGTGACGAGGACAGGGGGCTACGAGCAGTACTTC.

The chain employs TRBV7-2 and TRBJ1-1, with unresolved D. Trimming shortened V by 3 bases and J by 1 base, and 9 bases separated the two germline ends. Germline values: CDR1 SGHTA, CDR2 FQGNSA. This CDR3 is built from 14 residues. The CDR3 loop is CASSLRVGNTEAFF. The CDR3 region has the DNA TGTGCCAGCAGCTTGAGGGTAGGGAACACTGAAGCTTTCTTT.

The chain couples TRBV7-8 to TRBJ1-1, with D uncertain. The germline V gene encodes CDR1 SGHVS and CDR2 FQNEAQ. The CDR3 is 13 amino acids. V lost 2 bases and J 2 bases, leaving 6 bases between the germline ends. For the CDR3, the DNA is TGTGCCAGCAGCTTACGGAGAAACACTGAAGCTTTCTTT. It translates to CASSLRRNTEAFF.

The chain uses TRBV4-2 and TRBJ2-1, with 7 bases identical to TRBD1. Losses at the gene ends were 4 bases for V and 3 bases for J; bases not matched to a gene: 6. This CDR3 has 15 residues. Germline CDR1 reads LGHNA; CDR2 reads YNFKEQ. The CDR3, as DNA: TGTGCCAGCAGCCCTCGTGGGACAGTCTACAATGAGCAGTTCTTC. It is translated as CASSPRGTVYNEQFF.

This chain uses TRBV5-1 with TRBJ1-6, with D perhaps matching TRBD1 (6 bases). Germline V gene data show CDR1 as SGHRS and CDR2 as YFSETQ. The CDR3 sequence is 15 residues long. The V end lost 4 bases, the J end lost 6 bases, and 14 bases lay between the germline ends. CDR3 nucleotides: TGCGCCAGCAGCCCAACCGGACAGCTTAATTCACCCCTCCACTTT. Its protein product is CASSPTGQLNSPLHF. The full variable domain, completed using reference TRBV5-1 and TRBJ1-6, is KAGVTQTPRYLIKTRGQQVTLSCSPISGHRSVSWYQQTPGQGLQFLFEYFSETQRNKGNFPGRFSGRQFSNSRSEMNVSTLELGDSALYLCASSPTGQLNSPLHFGNGTRLTVT.

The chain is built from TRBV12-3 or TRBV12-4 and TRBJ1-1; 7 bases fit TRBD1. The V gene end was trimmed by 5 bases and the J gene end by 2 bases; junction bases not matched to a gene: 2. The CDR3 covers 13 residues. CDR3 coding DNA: TGTGCCAGCAGTGGGACAGTTAACACTGAAGCTTTCTTT. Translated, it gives CASSGTVNTEAFF.

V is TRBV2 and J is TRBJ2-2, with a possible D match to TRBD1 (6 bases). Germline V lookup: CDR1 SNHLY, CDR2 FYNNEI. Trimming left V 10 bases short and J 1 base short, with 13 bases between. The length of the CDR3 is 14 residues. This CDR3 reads CAIVPGQNTGELFF. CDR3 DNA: TGTGCCATCGTCCCGGGACAGAACACCGGGGAGCTGTTTTTT.

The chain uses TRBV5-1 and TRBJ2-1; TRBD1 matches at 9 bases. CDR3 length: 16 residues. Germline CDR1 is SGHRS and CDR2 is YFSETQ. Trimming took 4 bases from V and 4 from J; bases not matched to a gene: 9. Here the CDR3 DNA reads TGCGCCAGCAGCATAACCACCGGGACAGGGTACAATGAGCAGTTCTTC. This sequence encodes CASSITTGTGYNEQFF.

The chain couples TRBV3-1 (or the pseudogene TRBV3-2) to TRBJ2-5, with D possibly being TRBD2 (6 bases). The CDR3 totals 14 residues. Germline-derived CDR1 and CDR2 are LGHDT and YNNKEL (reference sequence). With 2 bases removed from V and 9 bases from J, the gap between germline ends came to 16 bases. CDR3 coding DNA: TGTGCCAGCAGCCAAAGAACCGGGACTGGTGCCCAGTACTTC. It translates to CASSQRTGTGAQYF.

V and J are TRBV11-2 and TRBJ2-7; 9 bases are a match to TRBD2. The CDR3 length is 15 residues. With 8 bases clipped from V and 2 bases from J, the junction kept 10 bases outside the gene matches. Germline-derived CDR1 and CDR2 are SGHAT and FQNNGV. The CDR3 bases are TGTGCCAGCGGAACCGGTAGCGGGGGTACCTACGAGCAGTACTTC. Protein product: CASGTGSGGTYEQYF.

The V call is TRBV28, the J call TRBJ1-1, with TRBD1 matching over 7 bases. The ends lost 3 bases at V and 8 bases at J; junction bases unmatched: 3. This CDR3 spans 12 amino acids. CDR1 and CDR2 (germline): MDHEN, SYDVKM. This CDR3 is CASSFSDREAFF. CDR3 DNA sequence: TGTGCCAGCAGTTTCTCGGACAGGGAAGCTTTCTTT.

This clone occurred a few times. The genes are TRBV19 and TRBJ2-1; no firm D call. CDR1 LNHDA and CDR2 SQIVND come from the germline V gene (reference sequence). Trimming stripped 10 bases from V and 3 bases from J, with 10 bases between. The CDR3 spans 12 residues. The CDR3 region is CATQTNYNEQFF. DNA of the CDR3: TGTGCCACCCAGACAAACTACAATGAGCAGTTCTTC.

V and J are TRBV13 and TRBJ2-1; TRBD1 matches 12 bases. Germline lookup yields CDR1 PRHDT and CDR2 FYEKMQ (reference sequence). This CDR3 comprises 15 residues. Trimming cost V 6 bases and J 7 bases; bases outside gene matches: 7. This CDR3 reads CASSHRDRGRNEQFF. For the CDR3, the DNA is TGTGCCAGCAGTCACCGGGACAGGGGGCGAAATGAGCAGTTCTTC.

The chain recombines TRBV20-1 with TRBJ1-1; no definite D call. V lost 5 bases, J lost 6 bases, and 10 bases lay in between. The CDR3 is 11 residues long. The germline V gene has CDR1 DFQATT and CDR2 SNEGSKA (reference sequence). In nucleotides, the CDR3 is TGCAGTGCTCAACAGATCGCTGAAGCTTTCTTT. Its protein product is CSAQQIAEAFF.

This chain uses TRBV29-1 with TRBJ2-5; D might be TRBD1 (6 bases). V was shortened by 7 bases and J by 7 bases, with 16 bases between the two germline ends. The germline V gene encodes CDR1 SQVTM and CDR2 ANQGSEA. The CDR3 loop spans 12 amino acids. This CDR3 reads CSAKQGRGTQYF. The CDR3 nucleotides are TGCAGCGCTAAACAGGGTCGGGGGACCCAGTACTTC. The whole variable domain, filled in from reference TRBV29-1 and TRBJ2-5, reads SAVISQKPSRDICQRGTSLTIQCQVDSQVTMMFWYRQQPGQSLTLIATANQGSEATYESGFVIDKFPISRPNLTFSTLTVSNMSPEDSSIYLCSAKQGRGTQYFGPGTRLLVL.

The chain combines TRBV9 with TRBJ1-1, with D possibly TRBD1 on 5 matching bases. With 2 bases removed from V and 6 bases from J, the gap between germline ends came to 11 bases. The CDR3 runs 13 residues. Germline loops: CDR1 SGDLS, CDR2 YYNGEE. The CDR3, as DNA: TGTGCCAGCAGCGTCGGGGGAACAGCTGAAGCTTTCTTT. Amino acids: CASSVGGTAEAFF.

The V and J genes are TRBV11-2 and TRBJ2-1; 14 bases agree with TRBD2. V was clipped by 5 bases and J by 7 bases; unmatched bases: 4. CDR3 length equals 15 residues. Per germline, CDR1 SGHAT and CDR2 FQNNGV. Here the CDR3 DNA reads TGTGCCAGCAGCCAGACTAGCGGGGGGGCTAATGAGCAGTTCTTC. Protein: CASSQTSGGANEQFF.

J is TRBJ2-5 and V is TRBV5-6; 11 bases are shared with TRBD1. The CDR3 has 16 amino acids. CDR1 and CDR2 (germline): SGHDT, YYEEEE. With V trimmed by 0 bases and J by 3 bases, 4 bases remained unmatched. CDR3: CASSLVGQGVEETQYF. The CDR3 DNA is TGTGCCAGCAGCTTGGTGGGACAGGGGGTGGAAGAGACCCAGTACTTC.

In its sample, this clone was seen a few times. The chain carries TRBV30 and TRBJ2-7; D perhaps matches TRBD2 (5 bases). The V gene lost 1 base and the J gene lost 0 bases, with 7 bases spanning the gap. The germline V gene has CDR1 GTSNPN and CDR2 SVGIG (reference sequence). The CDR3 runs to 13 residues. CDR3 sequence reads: CAWSDGSSYEQYF. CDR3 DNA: TGTGCCTGGAGTGATGGGAGCTCCTACGAGCAGTACTTC.